These 13 T cell receptor beta chains originate from one sample sequenced in a study of human T cells and chemical hapten exposure. From the RACE reads, TCRdb called clonotypes with MiXCR, one entry per CDR3 protein. The profile shows 300,000 to 450,000 distinct CDR3 sequences, approximately 5% of them singletons. Time point specified: patch test 1, 2 weeks after DPC sensitization. Treatment indicated: therapeutic diphenylcyclopropenone sensitization with weekly scalp DPC. Sequencing was performed on whole blood, taken in connection with sensitization to the hapten diphenylcyclopropenone (DPC). These receptors all come from a woman between 50 and 59 years old with alopecia areata. Some clones in this sample may be carry-over from other donors' samples.

This clonotype has ten or more counts. This sequence joins TRBV29-1 and TRBJ2-2, with 8 bases identical to TRBD1. Trimming took 6 bases from V and 8 from J; bases not matched to a gene: 5. Germline-derived CDR1 and CDR2 are SQVTM and ANQGSEA. This CDR3 region has 12 residues. CDR3 amino acids: CSVADRGGELFF. CDR3 sequence (DNA): TGCAGCGTAGCTGACAGGGGAGGGGAGCTGTTTTTT.

This clonotype has a count of ten or more. The chain joins TRBV30 to TRBJ1-2, with D possibly TRBD1 on 5 matching bases. There are 15 residues in the CDR3. The V gene lost 0 bases and the J gene lost 8 bases, with 19 bases spanning the gap. CDR1 and CDR2 (germline): GTSNPN, SVGIG (reference sequence). The CDR3 coding sequence is TGTGCCTGGAGTGTACCCCCTGGGACGGGGGGGGGCTACACCTTC. It translates to CAWSVPPGTGGGYTF. Based on the CDR3 plus reference TRBV30 and TRBJ1-2, the full variable domain is SQTIHQWPATLVQPVGSPLSLECTVEGTSNPNLYWYRQAAGRGLQLLFYSVGIGQISSEVPQNLSASRPQDRQFILSSKKLLLSDSGFYLCAWSVPPGTGGGYTFGSGTRLTVV.

This clonotype showed up many times. V gene TRBV3-1 combines with J gene TRBJ1-6, with 9 bases lining up with TRBD1. This CDR3 contains 13 residues. Germline CDR1 reads LGHDT; CDR2 reads YNNKEL (reference sequence). V lost 7 bases and J lost 7; bases outside the gene matches: 2. As DNA, the CDR3 is TGTGCCAGCAAGACAGGGGGGAATTCACCCCTCCACTTT. This encodes CASKTGGNSPLHF. Drawing the rest from reference TRBV3-1 and TRBJ1-6, the complete variable domain is DTAVSQTPKYLVTQMGNDKSIKCEQNLGHDTMYWYKQDSKKFLKIMFSYNNKELIINETVPNRFSPKSPDKAHLNLHINSLELGDSAVYFCASKTGGNSPLHFGNGTRLTVT.

V and J are TRBV7-9 and TRBJ2-1, with D possibly being TRBD1 (5 bases). This CDR3 comprises 15 residues. Trimming left V 1 base short and J 7 bases short, with 14 bases between. From germline, CDR1 is SEHNR and CDR2 FQNEAQ (reference sequence). CDR3 in DNA: TGTGCCAGCAGCTTAGAGAGAAAGGGGCGGAATGAGCAGTTCTTC. Amino acid sequence: CASSLERKGRNEQFF.

This clonotype was seen many times. The chain recombines TRBV6-5 with TRBJ2-7, with a tentative D call TRBD2 (7 bases). V was clipped by 3 bases and J by 3 bases, with 18 bases between them. The CDR3 length is 16 residues. The germline V gene has CDR1 MNHEY and CDR2 SVGAGI. The CDR3, as DNA: TGTGCCAGCAGTTATTCTGTGCTGGGAGGGGGCTACGAGCAGTACTTC. It yields the protein CASSYSVLGGGYEQYF.

This clonotype has just a few counts. The gene calls are TRBV20-1 and TRBJ2-7; unclear D gene. Germline values: CDR1 DFQATT, CDR2 SNEGSKA (reference sequence). Trimming cost V 6 bases and J 4 bases, with 10 bases left between them. CDR3 length: 11 amino acids. In nucleotides, the CDR3 is TGCAGTGCCCCAAGATCGTACGAGCAGTACTTC. Encoded protein: CSAPRSYEQYF.

This clonotype showed up many times. The chain joins TRBV29-1 to TRBJ2-1, with D possibly matching TRBD2 (6 bases). V shed 6 bases and J shed 2 bases, with 17 bases lying between them. CDR3 size: 15 residues. Germline V gene sequence: CDR1 SQVTM, CDR2 ANQGSEA. The CDR3 bases are TGCAGCGTCCCCCCTAGGGCGGGGACCTACAATGAGCAGTTCTTC. It yields the protein CSVPPRAGTYNEQFF.

This clonotype was observed at least ten times. The chain recombines TRBV20-1 with TRBJ2-2; D is possibly TRBD1 (6 bases). Deletions cut 4 bases from V and 0 bases from J, with 12 bases between. This CDR3 is built from 15 residues. Germline V gene data show CDR1 as DFQATT and CDR2 as SNEGSKA (reference sequence). The CDR3 is CSANTGTPNTGELFF. The CDR3 DNA is TGCAGTGCTAATACCGGGACACCGAACACCGGGGAGCTGTTTTTT.

This clonotype was counted only a few times. The V call is TRBV29-1, the J call TRBJ2-3; weak D call: TRBD1 (5 bases). This CDR3 contains 14 residues. Trimming took 7 bases from V and 2 from J, leaving 16 bases between them. Germline CDR1 is SQVTM and CDR2 is ANQGSEA. The DNA for the CDR3 is TGCAGCGCCCTGCCTGGACATCTCACAGATACGCAGTATTTT. Encoded protein: CSALPGHLTDTQYF.

This clonotype occurred many times. The chain employs TRBV6-6 and TRBJ1-3; D unresolved. This CDR3 spans 13 amino acids. Germline V gives CDR1 MNHNY, CDR2 SVGAGI (reference sequence). The ends were cut back, 2 bases at V and 2 bases at J, with 4 bases in the middle. CDR3 in amino acids: CASSYGAGNTIYF. CDR3 DNA sequence: TGTGCCAGCAGTTACGGAGCTGGAAACACCATATATTTT.

This clonotype was counted ten times or more. This chain links TRBV5-5 with TRBJ1-1, with 8 bases identical to TRBD1. V was pared by 7 bases and J by 5 bases, with 4 bases of the junction left unmatched. In germline, CDR1 is SGHKS, CDR2 YYEKEE (reference sequence). The CDR3 runs to 12 residues. CDR3 sequence (DNA): TGTGCCAGCCTTACAGGGGGTACTGAAGCTTTCTTT. Translated, it gives CASLTGGTEAFF.

This clonotype was observed a few times. The gene calls are TRBV9 and TRBJ2-7, with 9 nucleotides matching TRBD1. The CDR3 is 13 amino acids. J was trimmed by 6 bases and V by 6 bases; bases with no gene match: 7. Germline V gene lookup returns CDR1 SGDLS and CDR2 YYNGEE. The CDR3 reads CASTRTGEGEQYF. CDR3 sequence (DNA): TGTGCCAGCACCCGGACAGGGGAGGGCGAGCAGTACTTC. The variable domain in full, completed from reference TRBV9 and TRBJ2-7, reads DSGVTQTPKHLITATGQRVTLRCSPRSGDLSVYWYQQSLDQGLQFLIQYYNGEERAKGNILERFSAQQFPDLHSELNLSSLELGDSALYFCASTRTGEGEQYFGPGTRLTVT.

In regard to this clonotype: Possible read error: a much larger clone is one base away. The CDR3 region is CSTLDRDNYGYTF. The CDR3 DNA reads TGCAGTACCCTTGACCGGGACAACTATGGCTACACCTTC. The chain carries TRBV20-1 and TRBJ1-2; D may be TRBD1 (5 bases). V lost 8 bases and J 2 bases, leaving 15 bases between the germline ends. CDR1 and CDR2 (germline): DFQATT, SNEGSKA (reference sequence). The CDR3 is 13 amino acids.